The 10 T cell receptor beta chains presented below share a single source sample, sequenced in a study of identifying expanded T cells in peripheral blood. The assay was immunoSEQ multiplex PCR, and TCRdb's table has in-frame clones only and misses some. The table records 60,000 to 70,000 clones, 80% to 90% of them present only once. The sequencing input was blood. The source is a person aged 18 to 70 in good health.

The CDR3 reads CAWSGGQDEKLFF. The CDR3, as DNA: TGTGCCTGGAGCGGCGGACAGGATGAAAAACTGTTTTTT. This chain connects TRBV30 to TRBJ1-4, with 7 bases fitting TRBD1. The CDR3 loop spans 13 amino acids. The V gene's germline CDR1 is GTSNPN and CDR2 SVGIG (reference sequence). The trim removed 3 bases at V and 6 bases at J, leaving 4 bases unmatched. Filled out from reference TRBV30 and TRBJ1-4, the complete variable domain reads SQTIHQWPATLVQPVGSPLSLECTVEGTSNPNLYWYRQAAGRGLQLLFYSVGIGQISSEVPQNLSASRPQDRQFILSSKKLLLSDSGFYLCAWSGGQDEKLFFGSGTQLSVL.

This clone occurred once. For the CDR3, the DNA is TGTGCCAGCAGCTTTCGGGACGACTCCTACGAGCAGTACTTC. Translating it yields CASSFRDDSYEQYF. The chain has TRBV7-8 and TRBJ2-7, with D tentatively TRBD1 or TRBD2 (5 bases each). V was cut by 3 bases and J by 0 bases, with 9 bases left in between. Germline assignment: CDR1 SGHVS and CDR2 FQNEAQ. This CDR3 contains 14 residues.

The chain couples TRBV2 to TRBJ2-2; either TRBD1 or TRBD2 may supply D (5 bases each). Between the trimmed V and J ends, which lost 8 bases and 3 bases, there was a span of 10 bases. CDR1 and CDR2 from the germline V gene are SNHLY and FYNNEI. This CDR3 region has 13 residues. Here the CDR3 reads CASRDRYTGELFF. DNA for the CDR3: TGTGCCAGCCGGGACCGATACACCGGGGAGCTGTTTTTT.

This chain joins TRBV9 and TRBJ1-1, with D perhaps matching TRBD1 (5 bases). The ends were cut back, 1 base at V and 1 base at J, with 8 bases in the middle. This CDR3 contains 14 residues. Germline CDR1 SGDLS, CDR2 YYNGEE. CDR3 residues: CASSVTTGNTEAFF. The CDR3 DNA is TGTGCCAGCAGCGTAACCACAGGGAACACTGAAGCTTTCTTT.

This chain uses TRBV2 with TRBJ2-7; the match to TRBD2 covers 9 bases. V lost 4 bases and J lost 0; bases outside the gene matches: 4. In germline, CDR1 is SNHLY, CDR2 FYNNEI. The CDR3 loop spans 15 amino acids. For the CDR3, the DNA is TGTGCCAGCAGTGGACTAGCGGTTAGCTCCTACGAGCAGTACTTC. As protein: CASSGLAVSSYEQYF.

This rearrangement joins TRBV18 to TRBJ1-1; D perhaps matches TRBD1 (6 bases). V lost 2 bases and J 4 bases, leaving 11 bases between the germline ends. This CDR3 spans 14 amino acids. From germline, CDR1 is KGHSH and CDR2 LQKENI. For the CDR3, the DNA is TGTGCCAGCTCACCAGTAGCGGGGGCCACTGAAGCTTTCTTT. Its translation: CASSPVAGATEAFF.

The V gene is TRBV18, the J gene TRBJ1-5, with TRBD1 identical over 8 bases. The CDR3 is 16 residues long. The germline gives CDR1 KGHSH, CDR2 LQKENI. V gave up 6 bases and J gave up 9 bases; unmatched junction bases: 16. CDR3 loop: CASSLSTGTGSRPQHF. CDR3 DNA sequence: TGTGCCAGCTCGCTATCCACCGGGACAGGTTCCCGGCCCCAGCATTTT.

This chain uses TRBV19 with TRBJ2-7; TRBD1 might be the D (6 bases). The CDR3 loop spans 13 amino acids. Germline CDR1 is LNHDA and CDR2 is SQIVND (reference sequence). V was clipped by 6 bases and J by 2 bases, with 11 bases between them. CDR3 loop: CASRQGLAYEQYF. CDR3 nucleotides: TGTGCCAGTAGACAGGGTCTTGCCTACGAGCAGTACTTC.

This sequence joins TRBV21-1 and TRBJ1-5; the D segment call TRBD1 is taken from the table without a DNA check. TRBV21-1 constitutes a pseudogene. The length of the CDR3 is 20 residues. CDR3 residues: CASSKGTALYRQDSNQPQHF. The CDR3 nucleotides read TGTGCCAGCAGCAAAGGTACGGCCCTCTATAGGCAGGATAGCAATCAGCCCCAGCATTTT.

This sequence joins TRBV4-2 and TRBJ2-7; D unresolved. The V and J ends lost 1 base and 2 bases respectively, with 9 bases between them. CDR1 LGHNA and CDR2 YNFKEQ come from the germline V gene. CDR3 size: 14 residues. The CDR3 DNA follows: TGTGCCAGCAGCCAAGTTGGTCAGGCCTACGAGCAGTACTTC. It translates to CASSQVGQAYEQYF.